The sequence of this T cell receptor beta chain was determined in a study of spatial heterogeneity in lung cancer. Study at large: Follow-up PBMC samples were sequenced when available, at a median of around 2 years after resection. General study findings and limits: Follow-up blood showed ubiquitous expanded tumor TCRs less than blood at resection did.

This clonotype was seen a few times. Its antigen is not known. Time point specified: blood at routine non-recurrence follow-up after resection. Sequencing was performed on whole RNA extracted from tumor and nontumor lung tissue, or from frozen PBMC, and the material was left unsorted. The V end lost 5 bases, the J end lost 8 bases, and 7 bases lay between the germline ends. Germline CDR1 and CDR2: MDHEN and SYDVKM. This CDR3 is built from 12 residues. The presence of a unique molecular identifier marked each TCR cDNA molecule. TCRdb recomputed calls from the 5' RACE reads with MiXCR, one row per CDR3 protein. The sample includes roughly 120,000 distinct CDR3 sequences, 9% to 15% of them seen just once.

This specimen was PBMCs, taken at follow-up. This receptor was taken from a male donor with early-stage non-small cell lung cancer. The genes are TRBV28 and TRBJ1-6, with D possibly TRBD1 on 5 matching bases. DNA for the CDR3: TGTGCCAGCAGTCGACAGTATTCACCCCTCCACTTT. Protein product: CASSRQYSPLHF.